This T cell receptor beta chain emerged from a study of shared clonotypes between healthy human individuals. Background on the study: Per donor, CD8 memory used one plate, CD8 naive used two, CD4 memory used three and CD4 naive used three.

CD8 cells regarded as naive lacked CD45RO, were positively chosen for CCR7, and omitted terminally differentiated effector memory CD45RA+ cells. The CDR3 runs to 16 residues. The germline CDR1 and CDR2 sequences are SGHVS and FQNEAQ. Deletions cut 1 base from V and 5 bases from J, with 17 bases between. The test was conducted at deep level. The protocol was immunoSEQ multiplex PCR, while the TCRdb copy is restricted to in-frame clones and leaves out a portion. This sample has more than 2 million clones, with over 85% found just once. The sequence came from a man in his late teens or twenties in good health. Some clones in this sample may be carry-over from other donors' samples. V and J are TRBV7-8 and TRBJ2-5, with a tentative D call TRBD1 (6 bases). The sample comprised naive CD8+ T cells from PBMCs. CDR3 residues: CASSLGTVRITETQYF. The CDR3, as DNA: TGTGCCAGCAGCTTAGGGACAGTGCGGATTACGGAGACCCAGTACTTC.